This is a list of T cell receptor beta chains from one sample in a study of blood T cell repertoires in COVID-19. Using immunoSEQ multiplex PCR, the repertoire was profiled, and TCRdb retains in-frame clones only, with some absent. Of about 270,000 clones listed, around 90% are singletons. Source material: peripheral blood. These receptors all come from a man aged 55 to 69 who had recovered from COVID-19. CDR3s include the opening cysteine and the closing phenylalanine or tryptophan. D genes are given only for firm matches. Part of the rows lack a size; the others show once, few, many or a class for expanded clones.

v_call	j_call	clone_size	d_call	cdr3_nt	cdr3_aa
TRBV18	TRBJ2-5	NA	TRBD2	TGTGCCAGCTCAAATTCAAGGACTAGCGGGGGACAAGAGACCCAGTACTTC	CASSNSRTSGGQETQYF
TRBV27	TRBJ2-2	few	TRBD1	TGTGCCAGCAGTCGCCCGACAGGGGGCAACACCGGGGAGCTGTTTTTT	CASSRPTGGNTGELFF
TRBV5-8	TRBJ2-3	NA	TRBD1	TGTGCCAGCAGCTTGGTTGTTCGAGGGGGCGCCACAGATACGCAGTATTTT	CASSLVVRGGATDTQYF
TRBV30	TRBJ1-2	many	NA	TGTGCCTGGAGTGGGACAGAGCAATATGGCTACACCTTC	CAWSGTEQYGYTF
TRBV9	TRBJ2-1	NA	TRBD1	TGTGCCAGCAGCGTAGGGACAGGGAACTACAATGAGCAGTTCTTC	CASSVGTGNYNEQFF
TRBV5-1	TRBJ1-1	NA	TRBD1	TGCGCCAGCAGCTTGGAACAGGGGAGCACTGAAGCTTTCTTT	CASSLEQGSTEAFF
TRBV4-2	TRBJ2-3	NA	TRBD2	TGTGCCAGCAGCCAAGTTGTAAGGTTCCGGACTAGCGGGGGCTCTAGCACAGATACGCAGTATTTT	CASSQVVRFRTSGGSSTDTQYF
TRBV5-5	TRBJ1-4	NA	TRBD1	TGTGCCACCCCGGTACGGGACAGGTACCCTGCGGCTAATGAAAAACTGTTTTTT	CATPVRDRYPAANEKLFF
TRBV10-3	TRBJ1-2	NA	NA	TGTGCCATCAGTGAGAGGAAACGGGATGAGAACTATGGCTACACCTTC	CAISERKRDENYGYTF
TRBV14	TRBJ1-1	NA	TRBD1	TGTGCCAGCAGCCCCGGGCAGGGGGACACTGAAGCTTTCTTT	CASSPGQGDTEAFF
TRBV5-1	TRBJ2-7	NA	TRBD2	TGCGCCAGCAGCTTGAATGCAGGCGGGAGCTCCTACGAGCAGTACTTC	CASSLNAGGSSYEQYF
TRBV5-1	TRBJ2-3	NA	TRBD2	TGCGCCAGCAGCTTCCAAGCGGGGGGGCCTTCAGATACGCAGTATTTT	CASSFQAGGPSDTQYF
TRBV10-1	TRBJ1-4	NA	NA	TGCGCCAGCAGTGGGATATTCGTCCGGGGAGGGGAAAAACTGTTTTTT	CASSGIFVRGGEKLFF
TRBV3-1/TRBV3-2	TRBJ2-7	NA	TRBD2	TGTGCCAGCAGCCTCGGGGCGGGGGATGACTACGAGCAGTACTTC	CASSLGAGDDYEQYF
TRBV6-2/TRBV6-3	TRBJ2-2	NA	TRBD1	TGTGCCAGCAGTATACTGGGACAGGGGCACACCGGGGAGCTGTTTTTT	CASSILGQGHTGELFF
TRBV7-6	TRBJ2-2	NA	NA	TGTGCCAGCAGCTTAGGAGGGATCGGGGAGCTGTTTTTT	CASSLGGIGELFF
TRBV9	TRBJ1-6	NA	NA	TGTGCCAGCAGCGCCTCCCCAGGCTCACCCCTCCACTTT	CASSASPGSPLHF
TRBV5-1	TRBJ2-7	NA	NA	TGCGCCAGCAGCCATCGACGTCGGGACACGATCAGGGGCGAGCAGTACTTC	CASSHRRRDTIRGEQYF
TRBV19	TRBJ2-3	NA	NA	TGTGCCAGTAGTATAGGGCCAGGGTACACAGATACGCAGTATTTT	CASSIGPGYTDTQYF
TRBV5-1	TRBJ2-7	NA	NA	TGCGCCAGCGCCTCGTGGGCGGGGGCGGACTACGAGCAGTACTTC	CASASWAGADYEQYF
TRBV5-1	TRBJ1-4	NA	NA	TGCGCCAGCAGCTTGAGGGGACTAAATGAAAAACTGTTTTTT	CASSLRGLNEKLFF
TRBV13	TRBJ2-1	NA	TRBD2	TGTGCCAGCAGCTCGGGCGGGGGGCCTGTCAATGAGCAGTTCTTC	CASSSGGGPVNEQFF
TRBV7-9	TRBJ1-2	NA	TRBD1	TGTGCCAGCAGGGCCGGTACAGGGGGCCACGGCTACACCTTC	CASRAGTGGHGYTF
TRBV19	TRBJ1-2	NA	NA	TGTGCCAGTAGTATTGAGACTCTCACCTATGGCTACACCTTC	CASSIETLTYGYTF
TRBV7-2	TRBJ2-7	NA	TRBD1	TGTGCCAGCAGCTCCGGCTGGGACAGTAACGTCCACGAGCAGTACTTC	CASSSGWDSNVHEQYF
TRBV11-3	TRBJ2-7	NA	TRBD1	TGTGCCAGCAGCTTATCCGGGACAGGGTCCTACGAGCAGTACTTC	CASSLSGTGSYEQYF
TRBV6-4	TRBJ2-3	NA	TRBD2	TGTGCCAGCAGCCTAAAGGGACTAGCGGGGTTAGATACGCAGTATTTT	CASSLKGLAGLDTQYF
TRBV11-2	TRBJ2-6	NA	TRBD1	TGTGCCAGCAGCTACGGGACAGGGGTTGGGGCCAACGTCCTGACTTTC	CASSYGTGVGANVLTF
TRBV19	TRBJ2-1	NA	NA	TGTGCCAGTAGTTCCAGGCCCGACAATGAGCAGTTCTTC	CASSSRPDNEQFF
TRBV19	TRBJ2-7	NA	TRBD1	TGTGCCAGTAGGACGGGACAGGGGGAAACCTACGAGCAGTACTTC	CASRTGQGETYEQYF
TRBV24-1	TRBJ2-1	few	NA	TGTGCCACCAGTGACCCGGGACTCCCGAGGAGCTCCTACAATGAGCAGTTCTTC	CATSDPGLPRSSYNEQFF